This is a list of T cell receptor beta chains from one sample in a study of cytomegalovirus exposure and HLA in healthy donors. Only in-frame clones appear in the TCRdb table, and some are missing; sequencing was by immunoSEQ multiplex PCR. This sample has approximately 240,000 clones, with 77% found just once. Source material: PBMCs. The receptors shown here come from a woman in her fifties or sixties in good health and CMV-seropositive. The CDR3 runs from the conserved cysteine through the conserved F or W. Each record gives: D gene, J gene, clone size, V gene, CDR3 protein, CDR3 DNA. The D gene is left open where the match is weak. Some rows have no size entry. The others give once, few or many, or a class for an expanded clone.

D gene: TRBD2; J gene: TRBJ2-2; clone size: NA; V gene: TRBV10-3; CDR3 protein: CAISPKTSGGAGELFF; CDR3 DNA: TGTGCCATCTCCCCCAAGACTAGCGGGGGGGCCGGGGAGCTGTTTTTT
D gene: NA; J gene: TRBJ2-1; clone size: NA; V gene: TRBV5-1; CDR3 protein: CASSQMTGYNEQFF; CDR3 DNA: TGCGCCAGCAGCCAAATGACAGGCTACAATGAGCAGTTCTTC
D gene: TRBD1; J gene: TRBJ1-6; clone size: NA; V gene: TRBV11-1; CDR3 protein: CATGQGGNSPLHF; CDR3 DNA: TGTGCCACGGGACAGGGAGGGAATTCACCCCTCCACTTT
D gene: TRBD1; J gene: TRBJ2-7; clone size: NA; V gene: TRBV9; CDR3 protein: CASSVMGQGSEQYF; CDR3 DNA: TGTGCCAGCAGCGTAATGGGACAGGGATCCGAGCAGTACTTC
D gene: NA; J gene: TRBJ2-2; clone size: NA; V gene: TRBV29-1; CDR3 protein: CSARGRGNTGELFF; CDR3 DNA: TGCAGCGCCAGGGGCAGGGGGAACACCGGGGAGCTGTTTTTT
D gene: TRBD1; J gene: TRBJ1-1; clone size: NA; V gene: TRBV30; CDR3 protein: CAWSDDRGRSAEAFF; CDR3 DNA: TGTGCCTGGAGTGATGACAGGGGGCGCTCCGCTGAAGCTTTCTTT
D gene: NA; J gene: TRBJ2-1; clone size: NA; V gene: TRBV5-1; CDR3 protein: CASSLGDWGGMDEQFF; CDR3 DNA: TGCGCCAGCAGCTTGGGGGACTGGGGCGGCATGGATGAGCAGTTCTTC
D gene: NA; J gene: TRBJ2-3; clone size: NA; V gene: TRBV6-1; CDR3 protein: CASSEVAAGKDTQYF; CDR3 DNA: TGTGCCAGCAGTGAAGTTGCGGCAGGGAAAGATACGCAGTATTTT
D gene: NA; J gene: TRBJ2-7; clone size: NA; V gene: TRBV6-1; CDR3 protein: CASRPGLLSYEQYF; CDR3 DNA: TGTGCCAGCAGACCAGGACTTCTTTCCTACGAGCAGTACTTC
D gene: NA; J gene: TRBJ2-2; clone size: NA; V gene: TRBV7-2; CDR3 protein: CASSSRGAVGELFF; CDR3 DNA: TGTGCCAGCAGCTCACGTGGGGCGGTCGGGGAGCTGTTTTTT
D gene: TRBD1; J gene: TRBJ2-2; clone size: NA; V gene: TRBV6-6; CDR3 protein: CATQGYDGELFF; CDR3 DNA: TGTGCCACACAGGGGTACGACGGGGAGCTGTTTTTT
D gene: NA; J gene: TRBJ2-5; clone size: NA; V gene: TRBV6-6; CDR3 protein: CASRGGEGRGETQYF; CDR3 DNA: TGTGCCAGCAGAGGGGGGGAGGGCCGGGGAGAGACCCAGTACTTC
D gene: TRBD2; J gene: TRBJ2-5; clone size: NA; V gene: TRBV25-1; CDR3 protein: CASSEWGTSGSETQYF; CDR3 DNA: TGTGCCAGCAGTGAATGGGGGACTAGCGGGAGTGAGACCCAGTACTTC
D gene: TRBD1; J gene: TRBJ2-1; clone size: NA; V gene: TRBV7-7; CDR3 protein: CASSSGVSQGDEQFF; CDR3 DNA: TGTGCCAGCAGCTCCGGCGTAAGTCAGGGGGATGAGCAGTTCTTC
D gene: TRBD2; J gene: TRBJ2-5; clone size: NA; V gene: TRBV5-5; CDR3 protein: CASSFLAGGETQYF; CDR3 DNA: TGTGCCAGCAGCTTCCTAGCGGGGGGAGAGACCCAGTACTTC
D gene: TRBD1; J gene: TRBJ2-7; clone size: NA; V gene: TRBV19; CDR3 protein: CASSTTGIAHEQYF; CDR3 DNA: TGTGCCAGTAGTACGACAGGGATAGCCCACGAGCAGTACTTC
D gene: TRBD1; J gene: TRBJ2-7; clone size: NA; V gene: TRBV7-2; CDR3 protein: CASSLSQGAYEQYF; CDR3 DNA: TGTGCCAGCAGCTTAAGTCAGGGGGCGTACGAGCAGTACTTC
D gene: NA; J gene: TRBJ1-1; clone size: NA; V gene: TRBV28; CDR3 protein: CASRWQLRGNTEAFF; CDR3 DNA: TGTGCCAGCAGGTGGCAGCTAAGGGGGAACACTGAAGCTTTCTTT
D gene: NA; J gene: TRBJ2-7; clone size: NA; V gene: TRBV18; CDR3 protein: CASSPDNSYEQYF; CDR3 DNA: TGTGCCAGCTCACCAGACAACTCCTACGAGCAGTACTTC
D gene: TRBD1; J gene: TRBJ2-3; clone size: NA; V gene: TRBV5-1; CDR3 protein: CASSFVHRGPDTQYF; CDR3 DNA: TGCGCCAGCAGCTTCGTGCACAGGGGCCCAGATACGCAGTATTTT
D gene: NA; J gene: TRBJ1-4; clone size: NA; V gene: TRBV11-2; CDR3 protein: CASSPPYPVGGEKLFF; CDR3 DNA: TGTGCCAGCAGCCCCCCATACCCGGTAGGGGGTGAAAAACTGTTTTTT
D gene: NA; J gene: TRBJ1-5; clone size: few; V gene: TRBV19; CDR3 protein: CASSIPTVWNQPQHF; CDR3 DNA: TGTGCCAGTAGTATCCCTACTGTTTGGAATCAGCCCCAGCATTTT
D gene: NA; J gene: TRBJ1-3; clone size: NA; V gene: TRBV5-8; CDR3 protein: CASSQARNTIYF; CDR3 DNA: TGTGCCAGCAGCCAAGCGAGAAACACCATATATTTT
D gene: TRBD1; J gene: TRBJ2-7; clone size: NA; V gene: TRBV5-6; CDR3 protein: CASSLGWTGIYEQYF; CDR3 DNA: TGTGCCAGCAGCTTGGGTTGGACAGGGATTTACGAGCAGTACTTC
D gene: NA; J gene: TRBJ1-6; clone size: few; V gene: TRBV5-4; CDR3 protein: CASSLDEGSPLHF; CDR3 DNA: TGTGCCAGCAGCTTGGATGAGGGTTCACCCCTCCACTTT
D gene: TRBD1; J gene: TRBJ1-2; clone size: NA; V gene: TRBV11-2; CDR3 protein: CASSASRDSSYGYTF; CDR3 DNA: TGTGCCAGCAGCGCCTCGCGGGACAGCAGCTATGGCTACACCTTC
D gene: TRBD1; J gene: TRBJ1-1; clone size: NA; V gene: TRBV27; CDR3 protein: CASRLTGWNTEAFF; CDR3 DNA: TGTGCCAGCAGATTGACAGGGTGGAACACTGAAGCTTTCTTT
D gene: NA; J gene: TRBJ1-5; clone size: NA; V gene: TRBV28; CDR3 protein: CASSLRTRVNQPQHF; CDR3 DNA: TGTGCCAGCAGTTTACGGACAAGGGTTAATCAGCCCCAGCATTTT
D gene: NA; J gene: TRBJ2-7; clone size: NA; V gene: TRBV6-1; CDR3 protein: CASSEEAFGTYEQYF; CDR3 DNA: TGTGCCAGCAGTGAAGAGGCATTCGGGACCTACGAGCAGTACTTC
D gene: NA; J gene: TRBJ1-5; clone size: NA; V gene: TRBV28; CDR3 protein: CASDMTGNQPQHF; CDR3 DNA: TGTGCCAGCGATATGACGGGGAATCAGCCCCAGCATTTT
D gene: NA; J gene: TRBJ1-2; clone size: NA; V gene: TRBV4-3; CDR3 protein: CASSQDKRQNYGYTF; CDR3 DNA: TGCGCCAGCAGCCAAGATAAGAGGCAAAACTATGGCTACACCTTC
D gene: NA; J gene: TRBJ2-2; clone size: NA; V gene: TRBV2; CDR3 protein: CASITGSGTGELFF; CDR3 DNA: TGTGCCAGCATCACGGGGAGTGGGACCGGGGAGCTGTTTTTT
D gene: NA; J gene: TRBJ1-2; clone size: NA; V gene: TRBV19; CDR3 protein: CASSPGGEFMGYTF; CDR3 DNA: TGTGCCAGTAGCCCTGGGGGGGAGTTTATGGGCTACACCTTC
D gene: NA; J gene: TRBJ2-1; clone size: NA; V gene: TRBV7-9; CDR3 protein: CASSSVYNEQFF; CDR3 DNA: TGTGCCAGCAGCTCGGTATACAATGAGCAGTTCTTC
D gene: TRBD1; J gene: TRBJ1-1; clone size: NA; V gene: TRBV11-3; CDR3 protein: CASSCRTGTNRGEAFF; CDR3 DNA: TGTGCCAGCAGCTGTAGGACAGGTACGAACCGTGGCGAAGCTTTCTTT
D gene: TRBD1; J gene: TRBJ2-3; clone size: few; V gene: TRBV4-2; CDR3 protein: CASSPDRGRDTQYF; CDR3 DNA: TGTGCCAGCAGCCCGGACAGGGGGCGAGATACGCAGTATTTT
D gene: TRBD2; J gene: TRBJ2-7; clone size: NA; V gene: TRBV9; CDR3 protein: CASSAPGLAGLGEQYF; CDR3 DNA: TGTGCCAGCAGCGCCCCGGGACTAGCGGGACTGGGCGAGCAGTACTTC
D gene: TRBD2; J gene: TRBJ2-5; clone size: NA; V gene: TRBV9; CDR3 protein: CASSVGTSGRWGGETQYF; CDR3 DNA: TGTGCCAGCAGCGTGGGGACTAGCGGGAGATGGGGTGGAGAGACCCAGTACTTC
D gene: TRBD1; J gene: TRBJ2-1; clone size: once; V gene: TRBV6-5; CDR3 protein: CASRDGTGGRNEQFF; CDR3 DNA: TGTGCCAGCAGAGACGGGACAGGGGGTCGGAATGAGCAGTTCTTC
D gene: TRBD1; J gene: TRBJ1-5; clone size: once; V gene: TRBV7-3; CDR3 protein: CASLTGGCSNQPQHF; CDR3 DNA: TGTGCCAGCCTCACAGGGGGCTGTAGCAATCAGCCCCAGCATTTT
D gene: NA; J gene: TRBJ2-1; clone size: NA; V gene: TRBV19; CDR3 protein: CASSLGGSGRNEQFF; CDR3 DNA: TGTGCCAGTAGTCTTGGAGGAAGCGGACGGAATGAGCAGTTCTTC
D gene: NA; J gene: TRBJ1-1; clone size: few; V gene: TRBV5-1; CDR3 protein: CASSWGDGNTEAFF; CDR3 DNA: TGCGCCAGCAGCTGGGGGGACGGGAACACTGAAGCTTTCTTT
D gene: NA; J gene: TRBJ1-1; clone size: NA; V gene: TRBV27; CDR3 protein: CASYRTANTEAFF; CDR3 DNA: TGTGCCAGCTACAGGACCGCCAACACTGAAGCTTTCTTT
D gene: TRBD2; J gene: TRBJ2-3; clone size: NA; V gene: TRBV2; CDR3 protein: CASSAPPSGGYTDTQYF; CDR3 DNA: TGTGCCAGCAGTGCCCCCCCTAGCGGGGGATACACAGATACGCAGTATTTT
D gene: NA; J gene: TRBJ2-3; clone size: NA; V gene: TRBV7-9; CDR3 protein: CASSLAGGMDTQYF; CDR3 DNA: TGTGCCAGCAGCTTAGCTGGGGGCATGGATACGCAGTATTTT
D gene: NA; J gene: TRBJ2-5; clone size: NA; V gene: TRBV7-2; CDR3 protein: CASSLGGGRQETQYF; CDR3 DNA: TGTGCCAGCAGCTTAGGCGGAGGTAGACAAGAGACCCAGTACTTC
D gene: NA; J gene: TRBJ1-3; clone size: NA; V gene: TRBV6-1; CDR3 protein: CASSGATYSGNTIYF; CDR3 DNA: TGTGCCAGCAGTGGCGCCACGTACTCTGGAAACACCATATATTTT
D gene: TRBD1; J gene: TRBJ2-2; clone size: NA; V gene: TRBV10-3; CDR3 protein: CAISEQGPNTGELFF; CDR3 DNA: TGTGCCATCAGTGAACAGGGGCCTAACACCGGGGAGCTGTTTTTT
D gene: TRBD2; J gene: TRBJ2-3; clone size: NA; V gene: TRBV10-1; CDR3 protein: CASSAPTSGDTQYF; CDR3 DNA: TGCGCCAGCAGTGCTCCGACTAGCGGGGATACGCAGTATTTT
D gene: NA; J gene: TRBJ2-7; clone size: NA; V gene: TRBV10-2; CDR3 protein: CASTGLTTYEQYF; CDR3 DNA: TGCGCCAGCACCGGACTAACCACCTACGAGCAGTACTTC
D gene: NA; J gene: TRBJ2-2; clone size: NA; V gene: TRBV5-4; CDR3 protein: CASSLEAPGELFF; CDR3 DNA: TGTGCCAGCAGCTTGGAAGCTCCCGGGGAGCTGTTTTTT
D gene: TRBD1; J gene: TRBJ1-5; clone size: NA; V gene: TRBV19; CDR3 protein: CASSLRQGVGQPQHF; CDR3 DNA: TGTGCCAGTAGTCTACGACAGGGGGTCGGTCAGCCCCAGCATTTT
D gene: TRBD1; J gene: TRBJ2-2; clone size: NA; V gene: TRBV7-9; CDR3 protein: CASRRQGVRGTGELFF; CDR3 DNA: TGTGCCAGCAGAAGACAGGGGGTGAGAGGGACCGGGGAGCTGTTTTTT
D gene: NA; J gene: TRBJ1-2; clone size: NA; V gene: TRBV2; CDR3 protein: CASSDGGEGYGYTF; CDR3 DNA: TGTGCCAGCAGTGATGGAGGGGAAGGCTATGGCTACACCTTC
D gene: TRBD2; J gene: TRBJ2-7; clone size: NA; V gene: TRBV27; CDR3 protein: CASSPKPSGGSYEQYF; CDR3 DNA: TGTGCCAGCAGTCCAAAACCTAGCGGGGGCTCCTACGAGCAGTACTTC
D gene: TRBD2; J gene: TRBJ2-4; clone size: NA; V gene: TRBV4-1; CDR3 protein: CASSLEGLAGGPLTKNIQYF; CDR3 DNA: TGCGCCAGCAGCCTAGAGGGGTTGGCGGGAGGGCCCTTGACCAAAAACATTCAGTATTTC